This TCR delta chain was sequenced in a study of gamma-delta T cells after stem cell transplantation. V shed 2 bases, J shed 0 bases, and the junction held 3 bases outside the gene matches. The length of the CDR3 is 15 residues. Germline assignment: CDR1 GEAIGNYY and CDR2 EKD. TCRdb processed the RT-PCR reads again with the CATT caller. This sample contains approximately twelve delta-chain clones. This clone was seen a few times. The chain couples TRDV2 to TRDJ1, with 9 bases matching TRDD3. Sequenced: gamma-delta T cells. The TCR originated in a human donor. It is not recorded whose cells these are; they may come from a transplant donor. This table probably holds off-target reads from a library built for another chain. The CDR3 loop reads CACDRLGDDTDKLIF. For the CDR3, the DNA is TGTGCCTGTGACAGACTGGGGGACGACACCGATAAACTCATCTTT.